These 8 T cell receptor beta chains originate from one sample sequenced in a study of T cell changes during pregnancy in multiple sclerosis. Profiling relied on immunoSEQ multiplex PCR, and the TCRdb table lists in-frame clones only, not all of them. Of 40,000 to 60,000 clones in the sample, about nine tenths were seen once. The source was peripheral blood, collected in the first trimester of pregnancy. The receptors derive from a female donor in good health, enrolled as a control in a pregnancy study.

J is TRBJ2-5 and V is TRBV15, with TRBD1 identical over 8 bases. V lost 3 bases to trimming and J lost 9 bases; unmatched junction nucleotides: 3. CDR1 is LNHNV, CDR2 YYDKDF, per germline (reference sequence). The CDR3 covers 12 residues. CDR3 in amino acids: CATSSPQGAQYF. For the CDR3, the DNA is TGTGCCACCAGCAGCCCACAGGGGGCCCAGTACTTC.

This clone was counted once. V usage is TRBV21-1 and J usage is TRBJ2-5; the D call of TRBD1 is as the table states it, not checked on the DNA. TRBV21-1 is shown as a pseudogene. The CDR3 consists of 16 residues. This CDR3 is CASSKGARDREETQYF. In DNA, the CDR3 is TGTGCCAGCAGCAAAGGGGCCCGGGACAGAGAAGAGACCCAGTACTTC.

This chain uses TRBV27 with TRBJ1-4; a weak D match, TRBD1 (6 bases). Germline V CDR1 and CDR2: MNHEY, SMNVEV (reference sequence). Trimming removed 3 bases from V and 7 bases from J, with 12 bases in between. CDR3 length: 14 amino acids. CDR3 sequence (DNA): TGTGCCAGCAGTTTCCAGGGGAATAGTGAAAAACTGTTTTTT. Protein sequence: CASSFQGNSEKLFF.

The V call is TRBV10-3, the J call TRBJ2-7, with D possibly matching TRBD2 (6 bases). The CDR3 contains 15 residues. Trimming cost V 3 bases and J 0 bases, with 12 bases left between them. Germline V gives CDR1 ENHRY, CDR2 SYGVKD. The DNA for the CDR3 is TGTGCCATCAGTGACATACTAGCAATCTCCTACGAGCAGTACTTC. Its protein is CAISDILAISYEQYF.

This clone was counted once. This chain links TRBV4-3 with TRBJ1-5, with 9 bases lining up with TRBD1. The V gene end was trimmed by 2 bases and the J gene end by 6 bases; junction bases not matched to a gene: 5. CDR3 length equals 15 residues. The V gene's germline CDR1 is LGHNA and CDR2 YSLEER. CDR3 region: CASSQRTGAFQPQHF. As DNA, the CDR3 is TGCGCCAGCAGCCAACGGACAGGGGCCTTTCAGCCCCAGCATTTT.

The J gene is TRBJ2-2, the V gene TRBV7-2; D gene ambiguous. The CDR3 is 15 residues long. With 1 base removed from V and 7 bases from J, the gap between germline ends came to 13 bases. The germline V gene has CDR1 SGHTA and CDR2 FQGNSA. CDR3 sequence (DNA): TGTGCCAGCAGCTTAGGGTCCAGGTCAGGCGGGGAGCTGTTTTTT. It specifies CASSLGSRSGGELFF.

This chain links TRBV18 with TRBJ1-1; D is unresolved. The CDR3 has 15 amino acids. Germline CDR1 reads KGHSH; CDR2 reads LQKENI. Deletions cut 0 bases from V and 0 bases from J, with 8 bases between. CDR3 DNA sequence: TGTGCCAGCTCACCACCCGGGAGCATGAACACTGAAGCTTTCTTT. Protein: CASSPPGSMNTEAFF.

This chain links TRBV14 with TRBJ2-2, with D possibly TRBD1 on 5 matching bases. V lost 4 bases and J 5 bases, leaving 11 bases between the germline ends. The CDR3 runs 14 residues. CDR1 SGHDN and CDR2 FVKESK come from the germline V gene. Written as DNA, the CDR3 is TGTGCCAGCAGCCGGGTCAGGGTTACCGGGGAGCTGTTTTTT. Translation: CASSRVRVTGELFF.